Listed here are 17 T cell receptor beta chains from one sample, sequenced in a study of CD4+ T cells in melanoma. TCRdb's copy holds only in-frame clones and misses some; the assay was immunoSEQ multiplex PCR. The table shows 13,000 or so clones, with 68% occurring only once. The sample taken for sequencing was cells from a culture (not recorded whether cultured in vitro). Receptor source: a human donor with melanoma.

The chain has TRBV4-2 and TRBJ1-1; TRBD1 might be the D (6 bases). The V end was cut by 6 bases, the J end by 2 bases, with 13 bases between. The CDR3 consists of 14 residues. The V gene's germline CDR1 is LGHNA and CDR2 YNFKEQ. The CDR3 protein is CASRAGHSNTEAFF. The DNA of the CDR3 is TGTGCCAGCAGGGCGGGACACTCAAACACTGAAGCTTTCTTT.

The chain employs TRBV6-6 and TRBJ2-7, with TRBD1 identical over 8 bases. This CDR3 spans 15 amino acids. Germline CDR1 reads MNHNY; CDR2 reads SVGAGI (reference sequence). The V gene end was trimmed by 8 bases and the J gene end by 1 base; junction bases not matched to a gene: 10. CDR3 bases: TGTGCCAGCTCAGAGCCCGGGACAGGTTCCTACGAGCAGTACTTC. Protein product: CASSEPGTGSYEQYF.

The V and J genes are TRBV7-9 and TRBJ1-3; D is undetermined. The V end lost 5 bases, the J end lost 2 bases, and 10 bases lay between the germline ends. Germline V lookup: CDR1 SEHNR, CDR2 FQNEAQ (reference sequence). The CDR3 runs to 14 residues. This CDR3 is CASSQTDAGNTIYF. The DNA for the CDR3 is TGTGCCAGCAGCCAGACCGATGCTGGAAACACCATATATTTT.

This chain joins TRBV6-5 and TRBJ1-1, with 10 nucleotides matching TRBD1. The CDR3 runs to 15 residues. Germline V gene lookup returns CDR1 MNHEY and CDR2 SVGAGI. J gave up 0 bases and V 7 bases, and 5 bases lay outside the gene matches. The CDR3 reads CASTGTGVMNTEAFF. CDR3 DNA sequence: TGTGCCAGCACGGGGACAGGGGTAATGAACACTGAAGCTTTCTTT.

This clone was detected only a few times. The V and J genes are TRBV20-1 and TRBJ1-1; D remains unclear. Germline assignment: CDR1 DFQATT and CDR2 SNEGSKA (reference sequence). CDR3 size: 11 residues. V lost 5 bases to trimming and J lost 1 base, with 5 bases between them. CDR3 DNA sequence: TGCAGTGCTCACAGGAACACTGAAGCTTTCTTT. This encodes CSAHRNTEAFF.

V gene TRBV5-1 combines with J gene TRBJ2-1; D uncertain. Trimming left V 2 bases short and J 7 bases short, with 16 bases between. This CDR3 spans 15 amino acids. Germline V gene sequence: CDR1 SGHRS, CDR2 YFSETQ. Here the CDR3 DNA reads TGCGCCAGCAGCTTAATCCCGGGCCAAGGGAATGAGCAGTTCTTC. Its protein is CASSLIPGQGNEQFF. The complete variable domain, with remaining parts taken from reference TRBV5-1 and TRBJ2-1, reads KAGVTQTPRYLIKTRGQQVTLSCSPISGHRSVSWYQQTPGQGLQFLFEYFSETQRNKGNFPGRFSGRQFSNSRSEMNVSTLELGDSALYLCASSLIPGQGNEQFFGPGTRLTVL.

This clone showed up just a few times. The rearrangement uses TRBV27 and TRBJ1-2; tentative D call: TRBD1 (5 bases). The CDR3 has 16 amino acids. Trimming took off 0 bases at V and 5 bases at J, with 16 bases between the two ends. CDR1 MNHEY and CDR2 SMNVEV come from the germline V gene (reference sequence). CDR3 protein: CASSLSTRVPRYGYTF. DNA of the CDR3: TGTGCCAGCAGTTTATCCACCAGGGTCCCGCGGTATGGCTACACCTTC.

This chain links TRBV2 with TRBJ1-4, with 9 bases identical to TRBD1. Germline-derived CDR1 and CDR2 are SNHLY and FYNNEI. This CDR3 region has 19 residues. With 5 bases clipped from V and 0 bases from J, the junction kept 13 bases outside the gene matches. The CDR3 here is CASSLRRPGQGATNEKLFF. CDR3 nucleotide sequence: TGTGCCAGCAGTCTCCGACGGCCGGGACAGGGAGCAACTAATGAAAAACTGTTTTTT.

The gene calls are TRBV19 and TRBJ1-3; D is unclear. This CDR3 has 14 amino acids. The germline gives CDR1 LNHDA, CDR2 SQIVND (reference sequence). Trimming pared 5 bases from V and 4 bases from J, leaving 12 bases between. In DNA, the CDR3 is TGTGCCAGTAGTCCCGTCGGTGCCGGAAACACCATATATTTT. Its translation: CASSPVGAGNTIYF.

This rearrangement joins TRBV6-1 to TRBJ2-7; tentatively, D is TRBD2 (5 bases). This CDR3 contains 16 residues. Germline values: CDR1 MNHNS, CDR2 SASEGT. Deletions cut 2 bases from V and 7 bases from J, with 21 bases between. CDR3 sequence: CASSESNRGIVREQYF. The CDR3 DNA is TGTGCCAGCAGTGAAAGTAATCGGGGTATTGTTCGGGAGCAGTACTTC.

The chain uses TRBV6-6 and TRBJ2-5; a possible D gene is TRBD2 (7 bases). Per the germline V gene, CDR1 is MNHNY and CDR2 is SVGAGI (reference sequence). The CDR3 totals 12 residues. Trimming took off 7 bases at V and 4 bases at J, with 10 bases between the two ends. The CDR3 DNA sequence: TGTGCCAGCAATGGGGGGGCAGAGACCCAGTACTTC. As protein: CASNGGAETQYF.

The chain links TRBV6-1 to TRBJ2-3; D remains unclear. In germline, CDR1 is MNHNS, CDR2 SASEGT. The CDR3 has 9 amino acids. Trimming removed 7 bases at V and 9 bases at J, with 5 bases between. CDR3 in amino acids: CASKRTQYF. The CDR3 DNA follows: TGTGCCAGCAAACGAACGCAGTATTTT.

The chain combines TRBV7-9 with TRBJ1-4; no reliable D call. The V end lost 4 bases, the J end lost 6 bases, and 12 bases lay between the germline ends. Per the germline V gene, CDR1 is SEHNR and CDR2 is FQNEAQ (reference sequence). CDR3 length equals 14 residues. The DNA for the CDR3 is TGTGCCAGCAGCTACATGCGGGCCGATGAAAAACTGTTTTTT. Translation gives CASSYMRADEKLFF.

This chain links TRBV5-8 with TRBJ2-7; 7 nucleotides align to TRBD1. The CDR3 contains 12 residues. CDR1 is SGHTS and CDR2 is YDEGEE in the germline V gene. J gave up 2 bases and V 8 bases, and 4 bases lay outside the gene matches. The CDR3 loop is CASTTGTYEQYF. CDR3 bases: TGTGCCAGTACGACAGGGACCTACGAGCAGTACTTC.

V usage is TRBV30 and J usage is TRBJ1-5, with D possibly TRBD1 on 5 matching bases. This CDR3 comprises 18 residues. Trimming left V 0 bases short and J 5 bases short, with 23 bases between. The germline CDR1 and CDR2 sequences are GTSNPN and SVGIG (reference sequence). CDR3 in DNA: TGTGCCTGGAGTGTAAGGGCACCGCTTGCCGGGGCTGATCAGCCCCAGCATTTT. As protein: CAWSVRAPLAGADQPQHF.

The V and J genes are TRBV10-1 and TRBJ1-1; D ambiguous. CDR3 size: 15 residues. Trimming took off 4 bases at V and 11 bases at J, with 23 bases between the two ends. Germline assignment: CDR1 WNHNN and CDR2 SYGVQD (reference sequence). The CDR3 sequence is CASSGGSDRTLPAFF. Written as DNA, the CDR3 is TGCGCCAGCAGTGGAGGCAGCGACCGAACGCTCCCTGCTTTCTTT.

This clone was counted only a few times. The J gene is TRBJ1-2, the V gene TRBV10-3, with 8 positions matching TRBD1. Losses at the gene ends were 1 base for V and 2 bases for J; bases not matched to a gene: 12. The length of the CDR3 is 18 residues. Germline loops: CDR1 ENHRY, CDR2 SYGVKD. As DNA, the CDR3 is TGTGCCATCAGTGAGTTCGAATCCGGGACAGGACCCAACTATGGCTACACCTTC. Protein: CAISEFESGTGPNYGYTF.